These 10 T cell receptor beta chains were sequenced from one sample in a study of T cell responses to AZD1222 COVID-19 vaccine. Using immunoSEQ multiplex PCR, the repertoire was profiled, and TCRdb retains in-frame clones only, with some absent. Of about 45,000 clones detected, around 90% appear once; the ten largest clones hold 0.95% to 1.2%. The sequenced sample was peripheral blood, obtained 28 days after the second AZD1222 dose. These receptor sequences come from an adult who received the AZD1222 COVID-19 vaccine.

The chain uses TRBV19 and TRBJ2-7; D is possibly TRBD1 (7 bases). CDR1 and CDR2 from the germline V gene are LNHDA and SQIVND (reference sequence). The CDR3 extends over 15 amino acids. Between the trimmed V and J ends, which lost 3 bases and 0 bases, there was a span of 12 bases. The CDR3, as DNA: TGTGCCAGTAGTATTCTCAGGGGGGACTCCTACGAGCAGTACTTC. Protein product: CASSILRGDSYEQYF.

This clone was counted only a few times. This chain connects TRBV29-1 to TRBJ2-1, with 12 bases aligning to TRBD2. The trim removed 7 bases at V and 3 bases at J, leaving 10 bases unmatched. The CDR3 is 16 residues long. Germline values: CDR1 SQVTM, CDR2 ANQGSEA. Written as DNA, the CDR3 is TGCAGCGCGACTAGCGGGAGAGGGGTTAGCTACAATGAGCAGTTCTTC. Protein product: CSATSGRGVSYNEQFF.

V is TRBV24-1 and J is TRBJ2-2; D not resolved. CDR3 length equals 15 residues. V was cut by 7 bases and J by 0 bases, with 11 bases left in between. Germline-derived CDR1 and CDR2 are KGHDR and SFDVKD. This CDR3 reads CATSGLTANTGELFF. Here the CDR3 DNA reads TGTGCCACCAGCGGTCTCACAGCGAACACCGGGGAGCTGTTTTTT.

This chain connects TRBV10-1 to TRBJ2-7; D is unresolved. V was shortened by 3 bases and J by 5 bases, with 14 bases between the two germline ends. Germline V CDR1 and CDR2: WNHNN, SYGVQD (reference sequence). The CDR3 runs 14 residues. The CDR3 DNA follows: TGCGCCAGCAGTGAAAACCCCACGCACGACGAGCAGTACTTC. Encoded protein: CASSENPTHDEQYF.

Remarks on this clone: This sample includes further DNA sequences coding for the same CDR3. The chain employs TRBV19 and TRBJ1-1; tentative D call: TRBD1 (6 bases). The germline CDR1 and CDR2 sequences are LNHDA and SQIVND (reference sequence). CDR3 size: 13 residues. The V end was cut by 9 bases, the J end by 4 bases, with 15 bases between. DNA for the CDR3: TGTGCCAGCTCCCAGGGGCGCGGCACTGAAGCTTTCTTT. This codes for CASSQGRGTEAFF.

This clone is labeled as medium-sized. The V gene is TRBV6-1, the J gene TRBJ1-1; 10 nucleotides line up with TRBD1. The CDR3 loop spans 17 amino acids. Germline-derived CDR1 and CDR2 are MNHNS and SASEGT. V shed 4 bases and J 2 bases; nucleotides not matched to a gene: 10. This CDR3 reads CASSAIRDRGANTEAFF. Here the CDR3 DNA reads TGTGCCAGCAGTGCTATCCGGGACAGGGGCGCCAACACTGAAGCTTTCTTT.

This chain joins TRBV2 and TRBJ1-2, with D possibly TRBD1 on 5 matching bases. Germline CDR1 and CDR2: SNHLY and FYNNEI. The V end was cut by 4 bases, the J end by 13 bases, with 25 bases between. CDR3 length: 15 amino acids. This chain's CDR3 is CASSGLGLSLSSTTF. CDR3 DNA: TGTGCCAGCAGTGGACTGGGACTCTCCCTGAGCTCTACCACCTTC.

The DNA for the CDR3 is TGTGCCAGCAGTTATCAAGGGACAGGCTCTGGAAACACCATATATTTT. This encodes CASSYQGTGSGNTIYF. The chain recombines TRBV6-5 with TRBJ1-3, with 8 bases that match TRBD1. The CDR3 sequence is 16 residues long. Trimming cost V 3 bases and J 0 bases; bases outside gene matches: 4. Per the germline V gene, CDR1 is MNHEY and CDR2 is SVGAGI.

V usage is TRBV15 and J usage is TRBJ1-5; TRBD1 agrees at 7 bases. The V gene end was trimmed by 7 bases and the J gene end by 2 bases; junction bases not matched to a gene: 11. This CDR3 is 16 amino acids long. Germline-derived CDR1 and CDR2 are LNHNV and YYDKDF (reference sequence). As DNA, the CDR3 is TGTGCCACCAACCCCGCGAGGGGGCTGGGCAATCAGCCCCAGCATTTT. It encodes CATNPARGLGNQPQHF.

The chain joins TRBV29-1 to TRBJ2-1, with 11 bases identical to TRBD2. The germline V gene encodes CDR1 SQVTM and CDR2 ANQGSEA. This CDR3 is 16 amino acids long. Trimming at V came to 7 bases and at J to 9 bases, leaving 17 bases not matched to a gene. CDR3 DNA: TGCAGCGCCACAAAAGGATCTAGCGGGAGGTTAGTTGAGCAGTTCTTC. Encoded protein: CSATKGSSGRLVEQFF.